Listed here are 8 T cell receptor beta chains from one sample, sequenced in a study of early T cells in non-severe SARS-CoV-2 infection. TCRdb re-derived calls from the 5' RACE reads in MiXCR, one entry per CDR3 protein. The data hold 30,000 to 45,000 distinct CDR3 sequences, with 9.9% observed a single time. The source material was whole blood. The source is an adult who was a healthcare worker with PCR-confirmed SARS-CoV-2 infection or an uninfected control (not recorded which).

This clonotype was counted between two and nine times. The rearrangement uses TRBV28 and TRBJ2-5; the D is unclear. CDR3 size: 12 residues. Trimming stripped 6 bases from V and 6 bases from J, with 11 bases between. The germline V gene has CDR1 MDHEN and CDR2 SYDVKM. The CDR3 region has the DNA TGTGCCAGCAGCTCCTCTTTGCAGACCCAGTACTTC. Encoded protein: CASSSSLQTQYF.

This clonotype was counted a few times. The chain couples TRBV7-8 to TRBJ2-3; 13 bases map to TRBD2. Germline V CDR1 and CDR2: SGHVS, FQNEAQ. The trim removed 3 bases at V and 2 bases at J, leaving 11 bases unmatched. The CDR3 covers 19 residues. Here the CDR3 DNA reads TGTGCCAGCAGCTTGACTAGCGGGGGGCGCCACACCTCCACAGATACGCAGTATTTT. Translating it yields CASSLTSGGRHTSTDTQYF.

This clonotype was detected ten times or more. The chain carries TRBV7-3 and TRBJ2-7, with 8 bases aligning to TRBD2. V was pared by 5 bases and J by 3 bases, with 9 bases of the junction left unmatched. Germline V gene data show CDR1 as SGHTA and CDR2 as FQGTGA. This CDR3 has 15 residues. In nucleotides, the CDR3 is TGTGCCAGCAGCCCTGCGGGGGGCGGGGACTACGAGCAGTACTTC. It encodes CASSPAGGGDYEQYF.

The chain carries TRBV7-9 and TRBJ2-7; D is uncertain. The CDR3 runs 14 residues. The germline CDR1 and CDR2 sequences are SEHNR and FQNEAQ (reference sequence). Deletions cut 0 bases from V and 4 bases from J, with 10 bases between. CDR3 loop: CASSLAQATYEQYF. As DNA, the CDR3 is TGTGCCAGCAGCTTAGCGCAGGCAACGTACGAGCAGTACTTC.

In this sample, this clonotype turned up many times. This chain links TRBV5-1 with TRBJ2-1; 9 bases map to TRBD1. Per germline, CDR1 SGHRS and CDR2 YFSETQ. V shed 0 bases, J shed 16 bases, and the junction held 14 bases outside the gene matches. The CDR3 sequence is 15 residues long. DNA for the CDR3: TGCGCCAGCAGCTTGGGGGACAGGGAAATCAATGAGCGTTTCTTC. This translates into CASSLGDREINERFF.

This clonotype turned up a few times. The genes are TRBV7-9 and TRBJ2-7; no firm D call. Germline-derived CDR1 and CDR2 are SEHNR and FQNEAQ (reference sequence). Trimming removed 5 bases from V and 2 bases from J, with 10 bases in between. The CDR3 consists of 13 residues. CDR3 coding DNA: TGTGCCAGCAGCCCTCAGGTTGCCTACGAGCAGTACTTC. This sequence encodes CASSPQVAYEQYF.

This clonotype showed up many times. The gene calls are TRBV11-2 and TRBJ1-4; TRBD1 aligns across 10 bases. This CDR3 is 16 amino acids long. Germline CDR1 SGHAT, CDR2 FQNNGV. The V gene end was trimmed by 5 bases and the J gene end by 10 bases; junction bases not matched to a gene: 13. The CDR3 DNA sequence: TGTGCCAGCAGCCAATTTAGGGACCGGGACAGGGGAAAACTGTTTTTT. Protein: CASSQFRDRDRGKLFF.

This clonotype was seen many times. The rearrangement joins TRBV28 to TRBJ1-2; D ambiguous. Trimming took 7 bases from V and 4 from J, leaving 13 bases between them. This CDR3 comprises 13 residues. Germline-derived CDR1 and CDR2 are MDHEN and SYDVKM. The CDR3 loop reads CASNPYGFYGYTF. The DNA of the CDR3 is TGTGCCAGCAACCCATACGGATTCTATGGCTACACCTTC.